Below are 16 T cell receptor beta chains sequenced from a single sample in a study of CD8+ T cells in alopecia areata. Individuals with alopecia areata gave both lesional scalp punch biopsies and peripheral blood for collection. RNA extraction was followed by reverse transcription into cDNA, which acted as the sequencing template. The table came from immunoSEQ multiplex PCR; TCRdb's copy has only in-frame clones and leaves some out. Of 7,500 to 10,000 clones detected, approximately 61% appear once; the ten largest clones hold over 12%. Sequencing was performed on skin. Every receptor here comes from a human donor with alopecia areata.

V is TRBV7-2 and J is TRBJ2-5; 13 nucleotides match TRBD2. The CDR3 spans 17 residues. J lost 1 base, V lost 5 bases, and 7 bases had no gene match. The V gene's germline CDR1 is SGHTA and CDR2 FQGNSA. The CDR3 DNA sequence: TGTGCCAGCAGCCCTGGACTAGCGGGGGTCCTCCAAGAGACCCAGTACTTC. Its translation: CASSPGLAGVLQETQYF.

This chain links TRBV11-2 with TRBJ2-5; D ambiguous. Trimming removed 8 bases from V and 7 bases from J, with 17 bases in between. The germline CDR1 and CDR2 sequences are SGHAT and FQNNGV. The CDR3 contains 13 residues. The CDR3 is CASHPKSPRTQYF. The CDR3 DNA sequence: TGTGCCAGCCATCCTAAAAGTCCGCGGACCCAGTACTTC.

The gene calls are TRBV7-9 and TRBJ2-3; D gene unclear. This CDR3 is 15 amino acids long. Trimming stripped 5 bases from V and 6 bases from J, with 18 bases between. CDR1 is SEHNR, CDR2 FQNEAQ, per germline (reference sequence). CDR3 coding DNA: TGTGCCAGCAGCCGGACGGAAACCCCTCTGGATACGCAGTATTTT. Its protein product is CASSRTETPLDTQYF.

The J gene is TRBJ1-5, the V gene TRBV4-1; D is possibly TRBD1 (6 bases). Between the trimmed V and J ends, which lost 3 bases and 5 bases, there was a span of 8 bases. CDR1 and CDR2 from the germline V gene are MGHRA and YSYEKL. This CDR3 comprises 13 residues. CDR3 in DNA: TGCGCCAGCAGCCAGTACAGGGATCAGCCCCAGCATTTT. It yields the protein CASSQYRDQPQHF.

The chain employs TRBV19 and TRBJ2-3; the D is unclear. This CDR3 spans 12 amino acids. Trimming shortened V by 5 bases and J by 1 base, and 4 bases separated the two germline ends. Germline V gene data show CDR1 as LNHDA and CDR2 as SQIVND (reference sequence). This CDR3 reads CASSSRTDTQYF. DNA for the CDR3: TGTGCCAGTAGTTCCCGCACAGATACGCAGTATTTT.

This clone came up a few times. V and J are TRBV18 and TRBJ2-3; D ambiguous. CDR1 is KGHSH and CDR2 is LQKENI in the germline V gene. V gave up 6 bases and J gave up 0 bases, with 16 bases separating them. The CDR3 contains 16 residues. In DNA, the CDR3 is TGTGCCAGCTCCAGCCGGGCCGCTGCTAGCACAGATACGCAGTATTTT. The encoded protein is CASSSRAAASTDTQYF.

The CDR3 reads CASSPPYGRASTDTQYF. Here the CDR3 DNA reads TGTGCCAGCAGCCCTCCCTACGGGAGGGCTAGCACAGATACGCAGTATTTT. V and J are TRBV16 and TRBJ2-3, with TRBD2 identical over 8 bases. The CDR3 totals 17 residues. V shed 4 bases, J shed 0 bases, and the junction held 9 bases outside the gene matches. Germline V lookup: CDR1 KGHSY, CDR2 FQNENV. Full variable domain (remainder filled in from reference TRBV16 and TRBJ2-3): GEEVAQTPKHLVRGEGQKAKLYCAPIKGHSYVFWYQQVLKNEFKFLISFQNENVFDETGMPKERFSAKCLPNSPCSLEIQATKLEDSAVYFCASSPPYGRASTDTQYFGPGTRLTVL.

The chain combines TRBV5-1 with TRBJ2-5, with TRBD2 identical over 11 bases. The CDR3 extends over 15 amino acids. CDR1 is SGHRS and CDR2 is YFSETQ in the germline V gene. The J segment lost 3 bases and the V segment lost 3 bases, leaving 4 bases of the junction unmatched. CDR3 DNA: TGCGCCAGCAGCTCCTCGACTAGCGGGAAAGAGACCCAGTACTTC. It encodes CASSSSTSGKETQYF.

This chain links TRBV7-9 with TRBJ1-1, with TRBD1 identical over 9 bases. V lost 4 bases to trimming and J lost 0 bases; unmatched junction nucleotides: 9. There are 17 residues in the CDR3. In germline, CDR1 is SEHNR, CDR2 FQNEAQ (reference sequence). The CDR3: CASSSEGQGFMNTEAFF. The DNA for the CDR3 is TGTGCCAGCAGCTCGGAGGGACAGGGATTCATGAACACTGAAGCTTTCTTT.

Only one count was recorded for this clone. The V and J genes are TRBV11-2 and TRBJ2-1; D possibly corresponds to TRBD2 (6 bases). This CDR3 has 13 residues. Trimming took off 4 bases at V and 4 bases at J, with 8 bases between the two ends. CDR1 and CDR2 from the germline V gene are SGHAT and FQNNGV. Here the CDR3 reads CASSWSGYNEQFF. The DNA of the CDR3 is TGTGCCAGCAGCTGGAGCGGGTACAATGAGCAGTTCTTC.

By its share, this clone is medium-sized (0.01 to 0.1%). The genes are TRBV10-3 and TRBJ2-2; maybe TRBD2 (5 bases). The CDR3 sequence is 12 residues long. Germline V gene lookup returns CDR1 ENHRY and CDR2 SYGVKD. V lost 11 bases and J 4 bases, leaving 11 bases between the germline ends. CDR3 residues: CAAAAFTGELFF. The DNA of the CDR3 is TGTGCCGCAGCGGCTTTCACCGGGGAGCTGTTTTTT.

This chain joins TRBV5-5 and TRBJ2-7, with 7 positions matching TRBD2. V trimming: 0 bases; J trimming: 5 bases; junction bases outside the gene matches: 5. Per the germline V gene, CDR1 is SGHKS and CDR2 is YYEKEE (reference sequence). This CDR3 is built from 14 residues. This chain's CDR3 is CASSLAAGRDEQYF. CDR3 DNA sequence: TGTGCCAGCAGCTTGGCGGCAGGGAGGGACGAGCAGTACTTC.

The chain recombines TRBV23-1 with TRBJ2-7; the match to TRBD1 covers 11 bases. TRBV23-1 is identified as an open reading frame with a role that is uncertain. This CDR3 has 13 amino acids. V was pared by 9 bases and J by 6 bases, with 7 bases of the junction left unmatched. CDR3 in DNA: TGCGCCAGAAACACCGGGACAGGGGGCGAGCAGTACTTC. As protein: CARNTGTGGEQYF.

In its sample, this clone was seen once. The chain couples TRBV7-9 to TRBJ1-1; 7 positions match TRBD1. Losses at the gene ends were 3 bases for V and 3 bases for J; bases not matched to a gene: 1. This CDR3 comprises 13 residues. CDR1 SEHNR and CDR2 FQNEAQ come from the germline V gene (reference sequence). CDR3 coding DNA: TGTGCCAGCAGCTTCACAGGGGACACTGAAGCTTTCTTT. Translation gives CASSFTGDTEAFF.

This clone was picked up a small number of times. This sequence joins TRBV28 and TRBJ2-7; D unclear. CDR3 length: 14 residues. V was trimmed by 3 bases and J by 4 bases, leaving 13 bases between them. Germline lookup yields CDR1 MDHEN and CDR2 SYDVKM. The CDR3 DNA sequence: TGTGCCAGCAGTTTCCCGGGCCGAGGATACGAGCAGTACTTC. Amino acid sequence: CASSFPGRGYEQYF.

This clone was seen only a few times. The V and J genes are TRBV5-4 and TRBJ2-7; TRBD2 matches at 11 bases. Looked up from germline, CDR1 is SGHNT and CDR2 is YYREEE (reference sequence). J gave up 6 bases and V 3 bases, and 8 bases lay outside the gene matches. CDR3 length: 15 amino acids. In DNA form, the CDR3 reads TGTGCCAGCAGCTCCAGACTAGCGGGGACCGGCGAGCAGTACTTC. Protein: CASSSRLAGTGEQYF.